Ten or more counts support the clone carrying this T cell receptor beta chain. Its antigen is currently unknown. Diagnoses were established using clinical symptoms, serum thyroxine and TRAb, thyroid ultrasound and orbital computed tomography. Sampled blood dates from first hyperthyroidism diagnosis, and it precedes any ophthalmopathy symptoms. RNA transcripts were the template for amplifying TCR beta CDR3 regions. First-round RT-PCR of the TCR CDR3 relied on the HTBI primer set. MiXCR, applied by TCRdb to the multiplex PCR reads, yields one record per CDR3 protein. Of roughly 580,000 distinct CDR3 sequences in the sample, approximately 15% were seen once. The sample belongs to a study of T cells in Graves' hyperthyroidism and ophthalmopathy. General observations from the study: The model foresaw ophthalmopathy a median around seven months prior to onset. Most clonotypes expanded in the thyroid (above 0.001) were also present in blood.

V dropped 3 bases and J dropped 5; count of bases not matched to a gene: 6. The CDR3 covers 15 residues. CDR1 SGHRS and CDR2 YFSETQ come from the germline V gene. The clonotype originates from a woman in her twenties or thirties with Graves' hyperthyroidism that later progressed to Graves' ophthalmopathy. The chain carries TRBV5-1 and TRBJ1-1; 11 bases match TRBD1. Sequencing was carried out using blood. CDR3 residues: CASSYGQGATTEAFF. The CDR3 DNA sequence: TGCGCCAGCAGCTATGGACAGGGGGCGACAACTGAAGCTTTCTTT.